Below, one T cell receptor (beta chain) is given with its context. The data were obtained in a study of T-cell reconstitution after alpha-beta-depleted transplantation in children. This CDR3 has 14 residues. CDR1 is KGHDR and CDR2 is SFDVKD in the germline V gene. Germline trimming cut 3 bases from V and 7 bases from J; bases unmatched to any gene: 2. Construction of the TCRbeta library involved unique molecular identifiers. TCRdb analysed the PCR reads with MiXCR anew, one entry per CDR3 protein. The repertoire consists of a few hundred thousand distinct CDR3 sequences, with approximately 20% occurring once and the leading ten covering over 3.5%.

The receptor was isolated from a human donor who donated a stem cell graft to a child with acute myeloid leukemia. The sequences come from PBMCs from the stem cell graft donor, collected from the stem cell graft. V gene TRBV24-1 combines with J gene TRBJ2-1; 10 bases fit TRBD1. The CDR3 DNA sequence: TGTGCCACCAGTGATCCGGGACAGGGGAATGAGCAGTTCTTC. Its protein product is CATSDPGQGNEQFF.